This T cell receptor (beta chain) was identified during a study of CD8+CD57+ T cells in acquired aplastic anemia (dated by TCRdb to about 2018). For the wider study: DNA extracted from sorted CD4+ and CD8+ cells had a mean of around 3 ug, with a range of about 0.18 to 27.4 ug. CD8+CD57+ expansion was defined as a frequency above the mean frequency observed in healthy subjects.

The paper as a whole reports these results and caveats: Between patients and healthy controls, no significant difference in CD8+ Simpson's diversity was found (P=0.060). Roughly 30 CD8+ CDR3 sequences were shared between patients and controls but appeared highly expressed in patients and within their immunodominant clones.

The patients picked for sequencing were ones in whom flow cytometry had shown an expansion of CD8+CD57+ cells. Every patient had a diagnosis of severe acquired aplastic anemia based on International Study of Aplastic Anemia and Agranulocytosis and Camitta criteria. No therapy had been received by the patients at the time of blood sampling. The study deep-sequenced TCR repertoires of sorted CD4+ and CD8+ blood T cells from severe aplastic anemia patients and healthy subjects. In the USA, patient enrollment took place under clinicaltrials.gov protocols 00001620, 01623167, 00001397, 00071045, 00081523 and 00961064. Ficoll-Paque density gradient centrifugation was used to isolate peripheral blood mononuclear cells. CD4+ and CD8+ T cells were sorted by FACS or magnetic beads before DNA extraction. The CDR3 numbers 15 residues from cysteine through phenylalanine. The CDR3 DNA has 45 bases and is translated from base 1. Trimming leaves V shorter by 0 bases and J shorter by 11 bases, with the junction holding 11 bases beyond the gene matches. The germline V gene encodes CDR1 SGHDN and CDR2 FVKESK.

The table lists this clonotype with many counts. There is no known antigen for this receptor. No much larger clonotype is one base removed from it; base qualities were not supplied. TCR beta VDJ combination and CDR3 sequence profiling used genomic DNA as the template. An Illumina HiSeq 2000 was the platform used for TCR repertoire sequencing. Regarding the original processing steps: Repertoire assessment relied on Simpson's diversity index, CDR3 size and DJ length profiles, and TRBV/TRBJ rearrangement plots. The most abundant DNA sequence in the deep sequencing data was taken as the immunodominant clone. CDR3 amino acid sequences were checked for sharing across subjects and were also compared against the VDJdb database and published repertoires. The public sequencing data were trimmed at Q25 with fastp and processed into clonotypes with MiXCR by TCRdb, which kept only in-frame beta chains. Every distinct CDR3 protein forms one entry, paired with its most common genes and DNA. The authors' filters were not applied to this entry. This sample is represented by 120,000 or so distinct CDR3 sequences; almost 40% of them were singletons. 2% to 3% of the sample is in the top ten clones.

The clonotype comes from a human donor with aplastic anemia. Sequencing was done on a sample of sorted CD4+, CD8+, or CD8+CD57+ T cells (not recorded which) from PBMCs. The rearrangement combines TRBV14 with TRBJ1-1, and 8 bases in between align with TRBD1. The CDR3 loop reads CASSQETGQGNSAFF. The DNA sequence reads TGTGCCAGCAGCCAAGAAACTGGACAGGGCAATTCGGCTTTCTTT. Extended through the reference TRBV14 and TRBJ1-1 proteins, this CDR3 yields the full variable domain: EAGVTQFPSHSVIEKGQTVTLRCDPISGHDNLYWYRRVMGKEIKFLLHFVKESKQDESGMPNNRFLAERTGGTYSTLKVQPAELEDSGVYFCASSQETGQGNSAFFGQGTRLTVV.